These T cell receptor beta chains were read from a single sample in a study of blood T cell repertoires in COVID-19. Measured with immunoSEQ multiplex PCR; TCRdb has only the in-frame clones, and not every one. The sample comprises a few hundred thousand clones, approximately 86% of which are singletons, and roughly 1.9% rests with the top ten. The sample was peripheral blood. These receptors all come from a man in his thirties or forties with active or convalescent COVID-19. Each CDR3 is given with its conserved first and last residue. The D gene is left open where the match is weak. Not all rows give a size; the values are once, few, many and, for expanded clones, a class.

>.|TRBJ2-2|TRBV4-1|.
CASSQDFTGRRRSNTGELFF
TGCGCCAGCAGCCAAGATTTTACTGGGCGTCGACGATCAAACACCGGGGAGCTGTTTTTT
>.|TRBJ1-2|TRBV5-1|.
CASSPRYNTGSYGYTF
TGCGCCAGCAGCCCACGCTACAATACAGGGAGCTATGGCTACACCTTC
>.|TRBJ1-5|TRBV2|.
CASREQQISNQPQHF
TGTGCCAGCAGGGAGCAACAAATTAGCAATCAGCCCCAGCATTTT
>.|TRBJ2-7|TRBV10-2|.
CASSGQASYEQYF
TGCGCCAGCAGTGGGCAGGCGTCCTACGAGCAGTACTTC
>.|TRBJ1-5|TRBV6-5|.
CASTNGGTRNQPQHF
TGTGCCAGCACCAACGGGGGGACAAGAAATCAGCCCCAGCATTTT
>TRBD2|TRBJ2-7|TRBV6-6|.
CASSYSAGGGTYEQYF
TGTGCCAGCAGTTACTCGGCTGGCGGGGGGACCTACGAGCAGTACTTC
>.|TRBJ2-3|TRBV9|.
CASRAGGTGDTQYF
TGTGCCAGCAGAGCCGGGGGAACGGGGGATACGCAGTATTTT
>.|TRBJ2-3|TRBV2|.
CASSVVSWVAGEGRTQYF
TGTGCCAGCAGTGTGGTGTCTTGGGTGGCAGGGGAAGGGCGTACGCAGTATTTT
>.|TRBJ2-7|TRBV7-9|.
CASSSLPSSYEQYF
TGTGCCAGCAGCTCCCTACCTAGCTCCTACGAGCAGTACTTC
>.|TRBJ1-6|TRBV3-1/TRBV3-2|.
CASSLQGFSYNSPLHF
TGTGCCAGCAGCTTACAGGGATTCTCCTATAATTCACCCCTCCACTTT
>.|TRBJ1-1|TRBV7-9|.
CASSSTGPSTEAFF
TGTGCCAGCAGCTCAACAGGGCCGAGCACTGAAGCTTTCTTT
>.|TRBJ2-1|TRBV24-1|.
CATSDLSGLGEQFF
TGTGCCACCAGTGATTTGTCCGGGTTGGGTGAGCAGTTCTTC
>.|TRBJ1-2|TRBV14|.
CASSPAGSYYGYTF
TGTGCCAGCAGCCCCGCCGGTTCATACTATGGCTACACCTTC
>TRBD2|TRBJ2-1|TRBV3-1/TRBV3-2|.
CASSQVSGVSYNEQFF
TGTGCCAGCAGCCAAGTAAGCGGGGTCTCCTACAATGAGCAGTTCTTC
>TRBD1|TRBJ2-5|TRBV7-2|.
CATADRGPQETQYF
TGTGCCACCGCCGACAGGGGGCCTCAAGAGACCCAGTACTTC
>TRBD1|TRBJ1-4|TRBV9|.
CASSEDRGETDEKLFF
TGTGCCAGCAGCGAAGACAGGGGCGAAACGGATGAAAAACTGTTTTTT
>TRBD2|TRBJ2-7|TRBV5-8|.
CASSFGLSGGAWYEQYF
TGTGCCAGCAGCTTCGGGCTTAGCGGGGGGGCGTGGTACGAGCAGTACTTC
>.|TRBJ2-1|TRBV7-9|.
CASSFRSYSYNEQFF
TGTGCCAGCAGCTTCCGGAGTTACTCCTACAATGAGCAGTTCTTC
>TRBD1|TRBJ1-1|TRBV7-2|.
CASSRAQGVAKNAEAFF
TGTGCCAGCAGCCGCGCGCAGGGGGTCGCGAAGAATGCTGAAGCTTTCTTT
>.|TRBJ1-6|TRBV6-2/TRBV6-3|few
CASGPTGFSSPLHF
TGTGCCAGCGGCCCCACAGGGTTTTCGTCACCCCTCCACTTT
>TRBD1|TRBJ2-3|TRBV4-3|.
CASSRTGGAADTQYF
TGCGCCAGCAGCCGAACAGGGGGCGCCGCAGATACGCAGTATTTT
>.|TRBJ2-7|TRBV21-1|.
CASSAKDRDRGHEQYF
TGTGCCAGCAGCGCAAAGGACCGGGACAGGGGACACGAGCAGTACTTC
>TRBD1|TRBJ1-3|TRBV4-2|few
CASSQDRMTGAVHTGNTIYF
TGTGCCAGCAGCCAAGACCGTATGACAGGGGCCGTTCATACTGGAAACACCATATATTTT
>.|TRBJ2-2|TRBV12-3/TRBV12-4|once
CASSRLNTGELFF
TGTGCCAGCAGCCGACTGAACACCGGGGAGCTGTTTTTT
>.|TRBJ1-2|TRBV27|.
CASSLEAGVDYGYTF
TGTGCCAGCAGTTTAGAGGCGGGGGTTGACTATGGCTACACCTTC
>.|TRBJ1-2|TRBV12-3/TRBV12-4|once
CASSVVQGYGYTF
TGTGCCAGCAGTGTTGTCCAGGGCTATGGCTACACCTTC
>.|TRBJ1-5|TRBV19|.
CASSIDRRQPQHF
TGTGCCAGTAGTATAGATCGGAGGCAGCCCCAGCATTTT
>.|TRBJ2-3|TRBV7-3|.
CASSRFGKGVRDTQYF
TGTGCCAGCAGCCGTTTCGGTAAAGGGGTGAGAGATACGCAGTATTTT
>.|TRBJ1-2|TRBV3-1/TRBV3-2|.
CASSQFSRGYTF
TGTGCCAGCAGCCAATTCTCGCGGGGCTACACCTTC
>TRBD1|TRBJ2-1|TRBV2|few
CASIPDRGFINEQFF
TGTGCCAGCATACCCGACAGGGGCTTTATCAATGAGCAGTTCTTC
>.|TRBJ2-3|TRBV3-1/TRBV3-2|few
CASSHDGMGGAQYF
TGTGCCAGCAGCCATGACGGGATGGGTGGGGCGCAGTATTTT
>.|TRBJ1-2|TRBV15|.
CATSWARGGGRQGYTF
TGTGCCACCAGCTGGGCGCGGGGCGGGGGGCGCCAGGGCTACACCTTC
>.|TRBJ2-1|TRBV19|.
CASSIEQGIIDEQFF
TGTGCCAGTAGTATAGAACAGGGTATAATCGATGAGCAGTTCTTC
>TRBD1|TRBJ1-2|TRBV28|.
CASSSGPGTGDYGYTF
TGTGCCAGCAGTTCTGGGCCCGGGACAGGGGACTATGGCTACACCTTC
>.|TRBJ2-5|TRBV19|medium-sized
CASSPRGGIETQYF
TGTGCCAGTAGTCCCAGGGGCGGAATAGAGACCCAGTACTTC
>.|TRBJ2-5|TRBV19|.
CASSIVGGGAETQYF
TGTGCCAGTAGTATAGTGGGAGGCGGGGCAGAGACCCAGTACTTC
>.|TRBJ1-2|TRBV14|.
CASSQDLGHPPRGYTF
TGTGCCAGCAGCCAAGATCTGGGGCATCCCCCCCGGGGCTACACCTTC
>TRBD2|TRBJ2-6|TRBV9|.
CASSVLTTGGSGANVLTF
TGTGCCAGCAGCGTACTGACCACGGGGGGCTCTGGGGCCAACGTCCTGACTTTC
>TRBD2|TRBJ2-7|TRBV29-1|.
CSVGASGGGEQYF
TGCAGCGTAGGGGCTAGCGGGGGGGGCGAGCAGTACTTC
>TRBD1|TRBJ1-1|TRBV10-3|.
CAIRVGQDTEAFF
TGTGCCATCAGGGTGGGACAGGACACTGAAGCTTTCTTT
>.|TRBJ2-5|TRBV11-2|.
CASSLGGTVQETQYF
TGTGCCAGCAGCTTAGGCGGGACAGTACAAGAGACCCAGTACTTC